The sequence of this TCR beta chain was determined in a study of shared clonotypes between healthy human individuals. Looked up from germline, CDR1 is MNHNS and CDR2 is SASEGT. Trimming left V 7 bases short and J 1 base short, with 10 bases between. This CDR3 has 13 residues. This clone turned up a few times. Clones were read by immunoSEQ multiplex PCR, and TCRdb kept only the in-frame ones, dropping some. This sample yields 550,000 to 800,000 clones, of which approximately 79% are seen a single time; approximately 1.6% belongs to the top ten. The rearrangement uses TRBV6-1 and TRBJ1-2, with unresolved D. The sample was memory CD4+ T cells sorted from blood. Noted subset: CD45RA-negative fraction. The clonotype was recovered from a woman aged 25 to 45 in good health. CDR3 in DNA: TGTGCCAGCACCGCCGGAAATAACTATGGCTACACCTTC. Translation: CASTAGNNYGYTF.